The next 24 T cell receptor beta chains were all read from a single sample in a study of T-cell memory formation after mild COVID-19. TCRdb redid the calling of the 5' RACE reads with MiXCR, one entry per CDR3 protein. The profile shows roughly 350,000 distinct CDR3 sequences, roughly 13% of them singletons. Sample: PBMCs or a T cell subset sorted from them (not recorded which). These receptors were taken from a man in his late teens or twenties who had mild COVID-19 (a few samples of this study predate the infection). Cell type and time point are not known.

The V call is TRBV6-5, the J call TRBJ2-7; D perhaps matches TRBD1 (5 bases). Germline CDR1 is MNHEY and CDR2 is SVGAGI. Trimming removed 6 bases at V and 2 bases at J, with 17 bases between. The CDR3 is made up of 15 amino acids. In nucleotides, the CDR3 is TGTGCCAGCAGAGTGACAGAATTCACCACCTACGAGCAGTACGTC. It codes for CASRVTEFTTYEQYV.

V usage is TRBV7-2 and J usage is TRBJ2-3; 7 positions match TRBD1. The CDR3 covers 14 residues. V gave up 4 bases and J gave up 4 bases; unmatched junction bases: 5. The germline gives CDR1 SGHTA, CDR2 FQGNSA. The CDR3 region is CASSSGQFSDTQYF. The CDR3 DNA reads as TGTGCCAGCAGCTCGGGACAGTTTTCAGATACGCAGTATTTT.

CDR3 nucleotide sequence: TGTGCCAGCAGTTACGGCTTTGGCATCTTGGGGACTGAAGCTTTCTTT. Encoded protein: CASSYGFGILGTEAFF. The chain uses TRBV6-5 and TRBJ1-1; no reliable D call. The CDR3 sequence is 16 residues long. Per germline, CDR1 MNHEY and CDR2 SVGAGI. Trimming stripped 2 bases from V and 5 bases from J, with 18 bases between.

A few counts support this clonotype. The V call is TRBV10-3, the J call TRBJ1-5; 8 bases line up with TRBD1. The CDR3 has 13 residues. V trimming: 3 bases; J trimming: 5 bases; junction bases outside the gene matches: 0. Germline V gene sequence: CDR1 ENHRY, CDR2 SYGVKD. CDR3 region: CAISEQGDQPQHF. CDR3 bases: TGTGCCATCAGTGAACAGGGGGATCAGCCCCAGCATTTT.

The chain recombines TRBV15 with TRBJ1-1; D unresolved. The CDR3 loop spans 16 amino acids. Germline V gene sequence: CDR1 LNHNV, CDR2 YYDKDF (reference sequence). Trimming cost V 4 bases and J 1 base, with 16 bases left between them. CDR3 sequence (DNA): TGTGCCACCAGCAAGGAGAGGTCGGCCGGGAACACTGAAGCTTTCTTT. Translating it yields CATSKERSAGNTEAFF. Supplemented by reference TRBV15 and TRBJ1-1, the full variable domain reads DAMVIQNPRYQVTQFGKPVTLSCSQTLNHNVMYWYQQKSSQAPKLLFHYYDKDFNNEADTPDNFQSRRPNTSFCFLDIRSPGLGDTAMYLCATSKERSAGNTEAFFGQGTRLTVV.

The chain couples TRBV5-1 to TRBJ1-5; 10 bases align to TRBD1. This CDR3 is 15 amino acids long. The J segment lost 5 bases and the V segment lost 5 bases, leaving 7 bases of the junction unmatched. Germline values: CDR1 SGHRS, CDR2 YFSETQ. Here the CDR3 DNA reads TGCGCCAGCAGGGCGACAGGGGGCACCCATCAGCCCCAGCATTTT. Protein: CASRATGGTHQPQHF.

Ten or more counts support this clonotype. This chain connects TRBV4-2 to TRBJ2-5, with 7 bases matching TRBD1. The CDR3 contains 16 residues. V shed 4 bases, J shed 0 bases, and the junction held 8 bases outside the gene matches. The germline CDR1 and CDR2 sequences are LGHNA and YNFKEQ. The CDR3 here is CASSPTPGTDQETQYF. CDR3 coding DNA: TGTGCCAGCAGCCCCACGCCCGGGACAGACCAAGAGACCCAGTACTTC.

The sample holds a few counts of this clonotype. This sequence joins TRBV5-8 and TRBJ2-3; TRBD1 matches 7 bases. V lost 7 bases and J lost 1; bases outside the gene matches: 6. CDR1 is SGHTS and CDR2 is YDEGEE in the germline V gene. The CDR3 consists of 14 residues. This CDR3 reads CASWPGTGTDTQYF. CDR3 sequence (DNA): TGTGCCAGCTGGCCCGGGACAGGCACAGATACGCAGTATTTT.

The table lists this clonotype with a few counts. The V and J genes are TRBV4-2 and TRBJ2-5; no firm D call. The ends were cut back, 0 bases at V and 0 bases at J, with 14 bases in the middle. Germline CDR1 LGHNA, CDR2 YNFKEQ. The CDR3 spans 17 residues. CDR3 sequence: CASSQDGPRAYQETQYF. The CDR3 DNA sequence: TGTGCCAGCAGCCAAGATGGGCCTAGGGCGTACCAAGAGACCCAGTACTTC.

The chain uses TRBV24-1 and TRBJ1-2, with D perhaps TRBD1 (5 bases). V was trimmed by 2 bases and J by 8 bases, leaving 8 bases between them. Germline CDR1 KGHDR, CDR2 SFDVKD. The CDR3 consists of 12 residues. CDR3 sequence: CATSDWRDGYTF. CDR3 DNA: TGTGCCACCAGTGATTGGAGGGACGGCTACACCTTC.

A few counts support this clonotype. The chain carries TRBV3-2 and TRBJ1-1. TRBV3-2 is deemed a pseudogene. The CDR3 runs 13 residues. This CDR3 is CASSPGGRSEAFF. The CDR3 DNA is TGTGCCAGCAGCCCCGGTGGCAGGAGTGAAGCTTTCTTT.

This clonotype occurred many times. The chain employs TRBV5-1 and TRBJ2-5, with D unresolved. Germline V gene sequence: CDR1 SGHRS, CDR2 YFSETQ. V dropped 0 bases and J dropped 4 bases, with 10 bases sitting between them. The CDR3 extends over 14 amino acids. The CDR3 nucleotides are TGCGCCAGCAGCTTGGGTGTCGGGTTAGAGACCCAGTACTTC. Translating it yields CASSLGVGLETQYF.

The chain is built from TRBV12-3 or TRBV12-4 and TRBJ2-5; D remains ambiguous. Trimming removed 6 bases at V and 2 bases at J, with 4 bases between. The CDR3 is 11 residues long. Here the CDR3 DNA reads TGTGCCAGCAGACAGCAAGAGACCCAGTACTTC. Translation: CASRQQETQYF.

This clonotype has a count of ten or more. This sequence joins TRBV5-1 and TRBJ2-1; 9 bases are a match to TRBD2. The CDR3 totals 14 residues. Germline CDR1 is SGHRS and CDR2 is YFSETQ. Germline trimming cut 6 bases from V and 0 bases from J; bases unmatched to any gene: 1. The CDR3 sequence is CASTSGDSYNEQFF. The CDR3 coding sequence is TGCGCCAGCACTAGCGGGGACTCCTACAATGAGCAGTTCTTC.

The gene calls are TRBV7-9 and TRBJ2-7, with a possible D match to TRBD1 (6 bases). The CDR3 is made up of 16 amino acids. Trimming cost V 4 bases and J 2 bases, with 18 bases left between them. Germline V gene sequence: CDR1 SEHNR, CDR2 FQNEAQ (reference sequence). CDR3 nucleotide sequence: TGTGCCAGCAGCTCCGAACTGGGGGCGCCCCCCTACGAGCAGTACTTC. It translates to CASSSELGAPPYEQYF.

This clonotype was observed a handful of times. CDR3 nucleotides: TGTGCCAGCTCACGGGACAGGGACGAGCAGTACGTC. Amino acid sequence: CASSRDRDEQYV. This rearrangement joins TRBV18 to TRBJ2-7, with TRBD1 identical over 9 bases. V gave up 4 bases and J gave up 5 bases; unmatched junction bases: 0. CDR1 KGHSH and CDR2 LQKENI come from the germline V gene. CDR3 length: 12 residues.

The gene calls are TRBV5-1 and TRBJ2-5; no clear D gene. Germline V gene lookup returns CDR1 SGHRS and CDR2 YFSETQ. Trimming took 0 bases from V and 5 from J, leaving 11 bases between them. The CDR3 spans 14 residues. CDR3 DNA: TGCGCCAGCAGCTTGGTGGCGGACGGTGAGACCCAGTACTTC. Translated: CASSLVADGETQYF.

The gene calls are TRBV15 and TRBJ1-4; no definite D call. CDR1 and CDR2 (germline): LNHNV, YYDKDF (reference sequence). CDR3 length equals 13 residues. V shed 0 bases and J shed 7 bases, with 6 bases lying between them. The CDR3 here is CATSREGSEKLFF. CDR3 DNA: TGTGCCACCAGCAGAGAAGGGTCTGAAAAACTGTTTTTT.

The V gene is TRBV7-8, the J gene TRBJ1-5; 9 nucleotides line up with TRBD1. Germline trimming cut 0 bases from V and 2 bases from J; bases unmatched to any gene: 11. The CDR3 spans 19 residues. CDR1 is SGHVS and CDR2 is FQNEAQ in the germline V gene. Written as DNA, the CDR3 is TGTGCCAGCAGCTTAGCCTACAGGGGGCGCGGGAAACGCAATCAGCCCCAGCATTTT. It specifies CASSLAYRGRGKRNQPQHF.

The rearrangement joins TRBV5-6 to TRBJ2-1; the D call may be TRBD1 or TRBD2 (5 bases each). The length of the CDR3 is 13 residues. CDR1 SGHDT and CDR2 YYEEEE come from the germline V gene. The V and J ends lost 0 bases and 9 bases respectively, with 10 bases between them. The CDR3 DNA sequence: TGTGCCAGCAGCTTGGGAGGGGCGGGTGAGCAGTTCTTC. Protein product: CASSLGGAGEQFF.

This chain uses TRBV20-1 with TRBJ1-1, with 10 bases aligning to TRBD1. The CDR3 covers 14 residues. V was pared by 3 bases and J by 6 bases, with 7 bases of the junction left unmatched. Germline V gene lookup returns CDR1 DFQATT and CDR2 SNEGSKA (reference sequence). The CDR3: CSARSTGGKAEAFF. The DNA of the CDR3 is TGCAGTGCTAGGTCGACAGGGGGCAAGGCTGAAGCTTTCTTT.

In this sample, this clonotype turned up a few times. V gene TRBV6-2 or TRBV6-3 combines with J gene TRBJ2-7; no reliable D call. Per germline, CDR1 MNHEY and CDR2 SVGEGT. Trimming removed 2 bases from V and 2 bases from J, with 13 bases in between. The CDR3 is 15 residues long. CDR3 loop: CASSYEENRPYEQYV. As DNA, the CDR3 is TGTGCCAGCAGTTACGAAGAAAACCGGCCCTACGAGCAGTACGTC.

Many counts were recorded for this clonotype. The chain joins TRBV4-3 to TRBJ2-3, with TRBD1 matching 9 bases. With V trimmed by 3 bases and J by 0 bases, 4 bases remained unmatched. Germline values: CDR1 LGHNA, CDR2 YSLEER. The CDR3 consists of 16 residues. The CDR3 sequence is CASSQGQGWSTDTQYF. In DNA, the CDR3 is TGCGCCAGCAGCCAGGGACAGGGTTGGAGCACAGATACGCAGTATTTT.

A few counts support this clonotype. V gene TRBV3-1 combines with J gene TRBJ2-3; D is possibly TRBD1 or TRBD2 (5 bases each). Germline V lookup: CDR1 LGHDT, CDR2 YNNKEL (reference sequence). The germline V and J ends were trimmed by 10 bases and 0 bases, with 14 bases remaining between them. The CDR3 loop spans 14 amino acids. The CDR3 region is CATREGRSTDTQYF. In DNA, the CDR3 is TGTGCCACGAGAGAGGGGCGAAGCACAGATACGCAGTATTTT.